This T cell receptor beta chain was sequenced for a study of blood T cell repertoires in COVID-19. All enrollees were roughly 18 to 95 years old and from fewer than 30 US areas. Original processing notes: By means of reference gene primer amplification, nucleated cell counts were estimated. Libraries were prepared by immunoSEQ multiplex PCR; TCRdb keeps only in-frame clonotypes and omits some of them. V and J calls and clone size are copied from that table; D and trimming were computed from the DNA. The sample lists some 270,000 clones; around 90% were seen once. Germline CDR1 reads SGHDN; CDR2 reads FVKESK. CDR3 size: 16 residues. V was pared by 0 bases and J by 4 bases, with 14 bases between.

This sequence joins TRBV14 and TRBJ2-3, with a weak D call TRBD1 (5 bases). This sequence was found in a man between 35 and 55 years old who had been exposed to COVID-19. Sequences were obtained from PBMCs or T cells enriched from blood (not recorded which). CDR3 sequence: CASSQDGAGIPDTQYF. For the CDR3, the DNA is TGTGCCAGCAGCCAAGATGGGGCAGGGATTCCAGATACGCAGTATTTT. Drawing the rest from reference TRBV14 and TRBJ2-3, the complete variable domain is EAGVTQFPSHSVIEKGQTVTLRCDPISGHDNLYWYRRVMGKEIKFLLHFVKESKQDESGMPNNRFLAERTGGTYSTLKVQPAELEDSGVYFCASSQDGAGIPDTQYFGPGTRLTVL.